Listed here are 10 T cell receptor beta chains from one sample, sequenced in a study of shared clonotypes between healthy human individuals. Profiled with immunoSEQ multiplex PCR; TCRdb holds only in-frame clones, not every one. This repertoire shows 650,000 to 800,000 clones, 92% found once; its top ten account for roughly 22%. The naive CD8 population came from CD45RO-negative cells selected for CCR7, without terminally differentiated effector memory CD45RA+ cells. Sequenced material: naive CD8+ T cells sorted from blood. The receptors stem from a man aged 30 to 45 in good health.

The chain uses TRBV28 and TRBJ1-2; TRBD1 agrees at 7 bases. The CDR3 loop spans 13 amino acids. The J segment lost 4 bases and the V segment lost 4 bases, leaving 3 bases of the junction unmatched. Germline CDR1 is MDHEN and CDR2 is SYDVKM. DNA for the CDR3: TGTGCCAGCAGTTCCGCAGGGGGCTATGGCTACACCTTC. This sequence encodes CASSSAGGYGYTF.

The CDR3 protein is CASSSQPFDRTDTQYF. In DNA, the CDR3 is TGTGCCAGCAGCTCACAACCCTTTGATCGCACAGATACGCAGTATTTT. This chain uses TRBV11-2 with TRBJ2-3; D is unclear. Germline-derived CDR1 and CDR2 are SGHAT and FQNNGV. CDR3 length: 16 amino acids. Deletions cut 4 bases from V and 1 base from J, with 15 bases between.

V usage is TRBV19 and J usage is TRBJ2-7; D not certain. The germline V gene encodes CDR1 LNHDA and CDR2 SQIVND (reference sequence). CDR3 size: 12 residues. Between the trimmed V and J ends, which lost 3 bases and 4 bases, there was a span of 7 bases. The CDR3 spells CASSIDGYEQYF. In DNA form, the CDR3 reads TGTGCCAGTAGTATCGACGGATACGAGCAGTACTTC. Supplemented by reference TRBV19 and TRBJ2-7, the full variable domain reads DGGITQSPKYLFRKEGQNVTLSCEQNLNHDAMYWYRQDPGQGLRLIYYSQIVNDFQKGDIAEGYSVSREKKESFPLTVTSAQKNPTAFYLCASSIDGYEQYFGPGTRLTVT.

The chain employs TRBV10-2 and TRBJ2-2, with TRBD1 as a possible D gene (5 bases). The CDR3 has 12 amino acids. Per germline, CDR1 WSHSY and CDR2 SAAADI. Deletions cut 7 bases from V and 6 bases from J, with 9 bases between. In DNA, the CDR3 is TGCGCCAGCACTGCAGGGTCCGGGGAGCTGTTTTTT. It codes for CASTAGSGELFF.

The rearrangement uses TRBV27 and TRBJ2-2; D is uncertain. Germline loops: CDR1 MNHEY, CDR2 SMNVEV (reference sequence). The CDR3 has 15 amino acids. V was shortened by 1 base and J by 2 bases, with 8 bases between the two germline ends. The CDR3 DNA reads TGTGCCAGCAGTTTATGGACGGATAACACCGGGGAGCTGTTTTTT. Its protein product is CASSLWTDNTGELFF.

V and J are TRBV29-1 and TRBJ2-7; 8 nucleotides match TRBD2. The CDR3 sequence is 14 residues long. The trim removed 0 bases at V and 5 bases at J, leaving 6 bases unmatched. In germline, CDR1 is SQVTM, CDR2 ANQGSEA. For the CDR3, the DNA is TGCAGCGTTGAAGATGAGTATAGCGGGAACGAGCAGTACTTC. Protein product: CSVEDEYSGNEQYF.

The CDR3 is CATAAGGPRTGELFF. The CDR3 DNA is TGTGCCACCGCAGCCGGAGGGCCGCGCACCGGGGAGCTGTTTTTT. The gene calls are TRBV2 and TRBJ2-2; perhaps TRBD2 as D (6 bases). The CDR3 has 15 amino acids. Germline lookup yields CDR1 SNHLY and CDR2 FYNNEI. Between the trimmed V and J ends, which lost 10 bases and 4 bases, there was a span of 19 bases.

The chain employs TRBV27 and TRBJ2-3, with 8 positions matching TRBD2. Germline V gives CDR1 MNHEY, CDR2 SMNVEV (reference sequence). The CDR3 length is 15 residues. J gave up 0 bases and V 6 bases, and 5 bases lay outside the gene matches. The CDR3 loop reads CASSRASGSTDTQYF. In nucleotides, the CDR3 is TGTGCCAGCAGCCGGGCTAGCGGGAGCACAGATACGCAGTATTTT.

This chain uses TRBV29-1 with TRBJ2-7, with D possibly TRBD2 on 5 matching bases. This CDR3 contains 13 residues. The V end lost 4 bases, the J end lost 0 bases, and 10 bases lay between the germline ends. CDR1 SQVTM and CDR2 ANQGSEA come from the germline V gene. CDR3 amino acids: CSVGTGNSYEQYF. CDR3 nucleotides: TGCAGCGTTGGGACCGGGAACTCCTACGAGCAGTACTTC.

V usage is TRBV10-3 and J usage is TRBJ2-1; no clear D. Trimming cost V 0 bases and J 0 bases, with 9 bases left between them. This CDR3 has 16 amino acids. Germline values: CDR1 ENHRY, CDR2 SYGVKD. The CDR3 loop is CAISESDRTSYNEQFF. CDR3 DNA sequence: TGTGCCATCAGTGAGTCGGACCGGACCTCCTACAATGAGCAGTTCTTC.